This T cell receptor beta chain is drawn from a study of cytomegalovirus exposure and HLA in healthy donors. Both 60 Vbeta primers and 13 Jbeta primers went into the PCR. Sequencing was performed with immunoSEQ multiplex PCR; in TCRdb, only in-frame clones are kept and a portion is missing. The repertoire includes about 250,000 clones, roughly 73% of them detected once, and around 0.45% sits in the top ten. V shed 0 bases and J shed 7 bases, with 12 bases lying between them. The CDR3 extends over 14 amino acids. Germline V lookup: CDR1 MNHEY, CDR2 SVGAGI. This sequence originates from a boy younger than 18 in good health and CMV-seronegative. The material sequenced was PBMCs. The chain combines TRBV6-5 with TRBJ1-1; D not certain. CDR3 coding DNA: TGTGCCAGCAGTTACTCAGGGAGGGCAAATGAAGCTTTCTTT. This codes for CASSYSGRANEAFF.